This T cell receptor beta chain is drawn from a study of T cell responses to AZD1222 COVID-19 vaccine. Broader study findings: Mapped onto spike, vaccine-associated CD4 TCRs spanned it and were dominant at 160-218 and 743-854.

Concerning this clone itself: Its matching antigen is unknown.

Assay: immunoSEQ multiplex PCR; the TCRdb copy retains only in-frame clones and omits some. The data show some 83,000 clones, about 83% seen once. The CDR3 length is 12 residues. V was pared by 5 bases and J by 9 bases, with 14 bases between. This TCR was sampled from an adult in good health. This specimen consisted of peripheral blood, obtained on day 0 of AZD1222 vaccination. This chain uses TRBV12-3 or TRBV12-4 with TRBJ2-7; the D is unclear. The CDR3 loop is CASSPARLVQYF. CDR3 coding DNA: TGTGCCAGCAGTCCAGCCCGTTTGGTGCAGTACTTC.